Following are 19 T cell receptor beta chains from one sample sequenced in a study of cytomegalovirus exposure and HLA in healthy donors. Researchers ran the PCR with 60 Vbeta and 13 Jbeta primers. Here immunoSEQ multiplex PCR was the method, and the copy in TCRdb shows in-frame clones only, minus some. The data show some 110,000 clones, around 71% seen once. The sequenced material came from PBMCs. The source is a boy under 18 in good health and CMV-seronegative.

The J gene is TRBJ1-1, the V gene TRBV5-4; maybe TRBD1 (5 bases). Per germline, CDR1 SGHNT and CDR2 YYREEE (reference sequence). The CDR3 spans 14 residues. V was clipped by 5 bases and J by 1 base, with 12 bases between them. The CDR3 coding sequence is TGTGCCAGCAGTTCGAATACAGGGAACACTGAAGCTTTCTTT. This encodes CASSSNTGNTEAFF.

The V call is TRBV9, the J call TRBJ2-3, with a weak D call TRBD2 (6 bases). V lost 5 bases to trimming and J lost 1 base, with 17 bases between them. CDR3 size: 16 residues. Germline V gives CDR1 SGDLS, CDR2 YYNGEE. The CDR3 DNA sequence: TGTGCCAGCAGAGTTAGGCGGCTAGCGTGCACAGATACGCAGTATTTT. Protein sequence: CASRVRRLACTDTQYF.

J is TRBJ1-5 and V is TRBV5-8, with 9 nucleotides matching TRBD1. Per germline, CDR1 SGHTS and CDR2 YDEGEE. The CDR3 extends over 17 amino acids. V dropped 0 bases and J dropped 4; count of bases not matched to a gene: 8. CDR3 sequence (DNA): TGTGCCAGCAGCTTGGTACTTCCCGGGACAGGGAATCAGCCCCAGCATTTT. Translation gives CASSLVLPGTGNQPQHF.

The table lists this clone with a count of one. The rearrangement joins TRBV10-3 to TRBJ1-1; TRBD1 matches at 9 bases. After removal of 6 bases from V and 5 bases from J, the junction contained 7 bases not matched to a gene. The CDR3 spans 14 residues. Germline V gene lookup returns CDR1 ENHRY and CDR2 SYGVKD. The CDR3 protein is CAIRGTGLWTEAFF. The CDR3 region has the DNA TGTGCCATCAGGGGGACAGGGTTGTGGACTGAAGCTTTCTTT.

This clone was counted a few times. This rearrangement joins TRBV30 to TRBJ1-5, with D perhaps TRBD1 (6 bases). The CDR3 is made up of 13 amino acids. Trimming removed 2 bases at V and 7 bases at J, with 12 bases between. Germline V gene data show CDR1 as GTSNPN and CDR2 as SVGIG (reference sequence). The CDR3 coding sequence is TGTGCCTGGAGTAAAGGGGGAAGCCAGCCCCAGCATTTT. This gives the protein CAWSKGGSQPQHF.

The chain uses TRBV2 and TRBJ2-7; 9 bases map to TRBD2. Per germline, CDR1 SNHLY and CDR2 FYNNEI. The CDR3 runs to 15 residues. Losses at the gene ends were 6 bases for V and 6 bases for J; bases not matched to a gene: 12. This CDR3 reads CASSSEAGGVVEQYF. The CDR3 nucleotides are TGTGCCAGCAGCTCGGAAGCGGGAGGAGTCGTCGAGCAGTACTTC. Supplemented by reference TRBV2 and TRBJ2-7, the full variable domain reads EPEVTQTPSHQVTQMGQEVILRCVPISNHLYFYWYRQILGQKVEFLVSFYNNEISEKSEIFDDQFSVERPDGSNFTLKIRSTKLEDSAMYFCASSSEAGGVVEQYFGPGTRLTVT.

In its sample, this clone was seen once. V gene TRBV7-6 combines with J gene TRBJ1-6, with TRBD1 as a possible D gene (6 bases). Per the germline V gene, CDR1 is SGHVS and CDR2 is FNYEAQ. The length of the CDR3 is 16 residues. Trimming took off 0 bases at V and 4 bases at J, with 10 bases between the two ends. In DNA, the CDR3 is TGTGCCAGCAGCTTAGCGGTGGACAGTTATAATTCACCCCTCCACTTT. Amino acids: CASSLAVDSYNSPLHF. Filled out from reference TRBV7-6 and TRBJ1-6, the complete variable domain reads GAGVSQSPRYKVTKRGQDVALRCDPISGHVSLYWYRQALGQGPEFLTYFNYEAQQDKSGLPNDRFSAERPEGSISTLTIQRTEQRDSAMYRCASSLAVDSYNSPLHFGNGTRLTVT.

The chain has TRBV30 and TRBJ2-5; unclear D gene. The DNA end is more similar to TRBJ2-7, so the J call may be wrong. The germline CDR1 and CDR2 sequences are GTSNPN and SVGIG (reference sequence). The CDR3 totals 13 residues. The CDR3 DNA follows: TGTGCCTGGAGTGGAGGTCTCTCCTACGAGCAGTACTTC. As protein: CAWSGGLSYEQYF.

The chain links TRBV10-1 to TRBJ2-5, with D possibly being TRBD1 (5 bases). The V end was cut by 2 bases, the J end by 0 bases, with 13 bases between. Germline lookup yields CDR1 WNHNN and CDR2 SYGVQD (reference sequence). The CDR3 is 16 residues long. This CDR3 is CASSEHRTRYQETQYF. The CDR3 DNA is TGCGCCAGCAGTGAGCACAGGACCCGGTACCAAGAGACCCAGTACTTC.

This sequence joins TRBV5-1 and TRBJ2-1, with D tentatively TRBD1 (9 bases). The germline gives CDR1 SGHRS, CDR2 YFSETQ. V dropped 4 bases and J dropped 5 bases, with 37 bases sitting between them. This CDR3 comprises 22 residues. The CDR3 spells CASSRTPGQGGLAGLSDNEQFF. The CDR3 bases are TGCGCCAGCAGCAGGACACCGGGACAGGGCGGTCTAGCGGGCCTTTCGGACAATGAGCAGTTCTTC. Looking up the rest from reference TRBV5-1 and TRBJ2-1 gives the full variable domain: KAGVTQTPRYLIKTRGQQVTLSCSPISGHRSVSWYQQTPGQGLQFLFEYFSETQRNKGNFPGRFSGRQFSNSRSEMNVSTLELGDSALYLCASSRTPGQGGLAGLSDNEQFFGPGTRLTVL.

This clone was seen just once. V gene TRBV18 combines with J gene TRBJ1-5, with a tentative D call TRBD1 (6 bases). V shed 5 bases and J shed 5 bases, with 16 bases lying between them. The CDR3 consists of 15 residues. From germline, CDR1 is KGHSH and CDR2 LQKENI. DNA of the CDR3: TGTGCCAGCTCATTGACCGGGACACCACATCAGCCCCAGCATTTT. It yields the protein CASSLTGTPHQPQHF.

Of note for this clone: Other DNA sequences from this sample encode an identical CDR3 as well. The chain carries TRBV5-1 and TRBJ2-7; possibly TRBD2 for D (6 bases). CDR1 is SGHRS and CDR2 is YFSETQ in the germline V gene. This CDR3 spans 14 amino acids. V was pared by 4 bases and J by 0 bases, with 11 bases between. The CDR3 DNA reads TGCGCCAGCAGCCTCGGGGGAGGCTCCTACGAGCAGTACTTC. It codes for CASSLGGGSYEQYF.

The chain uses TRBV10-1 and TRBJ2-7; TRBD2 matches at 7 bases. CDR3 size: 13 residues. V lost 5 bases and J lost 0; bases outside the gene matches: 1. The germline V gene encodes CDR1 WNHNN and CDR2 SYGVQD (reference sequence). This CDR3 is CASSSSGSYEQYF. CDR3 DNA: TGCGCCAGCAGTTCTAGCGGCTCCTACGAGCAGTACTTC.

CDR3 in amino acids: CASSIGQGSSNQPQHF. CDR3 bases: TGTGCCAGTAGTATCGGACAGGGGAGTAGCAATCAGCCCCAGCATTTT. This chain links TRBV19 with TRBJ1-5; 9 nucleotides match TRBD1. CDR1 LNHDA and CDR2 SQIVND come from the germline V gene (reference sequence). Losses at the gene ends were 3 bases for V and 0 bases for J; bases not matched to a gene: 3. The length of the CDR3 is 16 residues.

The rearrangement links TRBV6-1 to TRBJ2-7; 8 nucleotides line up with TRBD1. CDR3 size: 17 residues. After removal of 0 bases from V and 3 bases from J, the junction contained 10 bases not matched to a gene. CDR1 is MNHNS, CDR2 SASEGT, per germline. The CDR3 here is CASSEAFISGGYYEQYF. The CDR3 region has the DNA TGTGCCAGCAGTGAAGCCTTTATCTCAGGGGGCTACTACGAGCAGTACTTC.

This clone was seen a few times. The chain uses TRBV7-2 and TRBJ1-4; TRBD1 agrees at 7 bases. The germline V gene has CDR1 SGHTA and CDR2 FQGNSA. With V trimmed by 4 bases and J by 7 bases, 18 bases remained unmatched. This CDR3 region has 18 residues. CDR3 loop: CASSSRTPTGKRGEKLFF. CDR3 DNA sequence: TGTGCCAGCAGCTCGCGGACCCCGACAGGGAAGAGGGGTGAAAAACTGTTTTTT.

The chain employs TRBV30 and TRBJ2-7; no definite D call. Germline CDR1 and CDR2: GTSNPN and SVGIG (reference sequence). The CDR3 is 12 amino acids. Between the trimmed V and J ends, which lost 6 bases and 0 bases, there was a span of 9 bases. The CDR3 DNA is TGTGCCTGTACCCTAAGCTCCTACGAGCAGTACTTC. It is translated as CACTLSSYEQYF.

This clone showed up just a few times. The chain joins TRBV5-4 to TRBJ2-3; a possible D gene is TRBD2 (6 bases). The V and J ends lost 3 bases and 2 bases respectively, with 10 bases between them. Germline loops: CDR1 SGHNT, CDR2 YYREEE (reference sequence). The CDR3 spans 14 residues. The chain's CDR3 is CASSWEDPTDTQYF. The CDR3 DNA reads TGTGCCAGCAGCTGGGAGGACCCCACAGATACGCAGTATTTT.

This clone was seen a few times. This chain joins TRBV30 and TRBJ1-1; D remains ambiguous. V gave up 2 bases and J gave up 8 bases, with 12 bases separating them. The CDR3 runs to 12 residues. Germline V gene data show CDR1 as GTSNPN and CDR2 as SVGIG (reference sequence). The chain's CDR3 is CAWSSRRIEAFF. DNA for the CDR3: TGTGCCTGGAGTTCCCGGAGGATAGAAGCTTTCTTT.